A single sample gave rise to the 25 T cell receptor beta chains below, sequenced in a study of chemoradiotherapy in HPV16-positive cancers. The repertoire was sequenced with immunoSEQ multiplex PCR; TCRdb's copy has only in-frame clones and lacks some. The data show about 32,000 clones, with roughly nine tenths seen just once and approximately 2.8% held by the top ten. The sample was blood, taken from a patient who underwent chemoradiotherapy. The origin of the receptors is a human donor with HPV-associated anogenital cancer.

The chain links TRBV30 to TRBJ2-3, with TRBD2 as a possible D gene (5 bases). V lost 3 bases and J lost 1, with 11 bases in between. This CDR3 is 14 amino acids long. Germline CDR1 GTSNPN, CDR2 SVGIG (reference sequence). DNA for the CDR3: TGTGCCTGGAGCCCGGGGATGGGCACAGATACGCAGTATTTT. Translating it yields CAWSPGMGTDTQYF.

V and J are TRBV5-1 and TRBJ2-1, with D perhaps matching TRBD1 (5 bases). The germline V gene encodes CDR1 SGHRS and CDR2 YFSETQ. V was cut by 3 bases and J by 0 bases, with 10 bases left in between. The CDR3 sequence is 15 residues long. CDR3: CASSSTASSYNEQFF. The CDR3 bases are TGCGCCAGCAGCTCGACAGCCAGCTCCTACAATGAGCAGTTCTTC.

The rearrangement joins TRBV19 to TRBJ1-2; no definite D call. V was clipped by 0 bases and J by 3 bases, with 14 bases between them. Germline V CDR1 and CDR2: LNHDA, SQIVND (reference sequence). The CDR3 covers 16 residues. CDR3 DNA sequence: TGTGCCAGTAGTATAGACGGAAGGCCCTTCTACTATGGCTACACCTTC. Its protein is CASSIDGRPFYYGYTF.

V is TRBV7-2 and J is TRBJ2-7; no clear D gene. V lost 2 bases and J 3 bases, leaving 14 bases between the germline ends. Germline values: CDR1 SGHTA, CDR2 FQGNSA. This CDR3 spans 15 amino acids. The CDR3 reads CASSLNPAPGYEQYF. In nucleotides, the CDR3 is TGTGCCAGCAGCTTAAATCCGGCTCCCGGCTACGAGCAGTACTTC.

The CDR3 nucleotides read TGTGCCAGCAGGCAGGGGCTAAACTATGGCTACACCTTC. Protein: CASRQGLNYGYTF. The chain is built from TRBV6-5 and TRBJ1-2; tentatively, D is TRBD1 (6 bases). CDR1 MNHEY and CDR2 SVGAGI come from the germline V gene. There are 13 residues in the CDR3. V was cut by 6 bases and J by 2 bases, with 10 bases left in between.

The chain combines TRBV10-3 with TRBJ1-5; TRBD1 matches at 7 bases. The V segment lost 3 bases and the J segment 10 bases; nucleotides outside the gene matches: 6. The CDR3 loop spans 13 amino acids. Germline CDR1 ENHRY, CDR2 SYGVKD. CDR3 sequence: CAISDRQGQPQHF. In DNA form, the CDR3 reads TGTGCCATCAGTGATCGACAGGGCCAACCCCAGCATTTT.

This clone has only a few counts. V usage is TRBV6-5 and J usage is TRBJ2-5, with 8 bases identical to TRBD1. Looked up from germline, CDR1 is MNHEY and CDR2 is SVGAGI. The CDR3 loop spans 14 amino acids. V lost 7 bases to trimming and J lost 4 bases; unmatched junction nucleotides: 8. For the CDR3, the DNA is TGTGCCAGCACCCCCCCAGGGGGCGTAGAGACCCAGTACTTC. It translates to CASTPPGGVETQYF.

The chain combines TRBV27 with TRBJ1-2; 9 bases align to TRBD1. Trimming removed 4 bases from V and 8 bases from J; junction bases left unmatched: 14. The CDR3 sequence is 16 residues long. Germline V gene lookup returns CDR1 MNHEY and CDR2 SMNVEV (reference sequence). The CDR3 region is CASSSPGQGDSGGYTF. The CDR3 DNA reads TGTGCCAGCAGTTCGCCGGGACAGGGCGATTCGGGAGGCTACACCTTC.

The V call is TRBV10-2, the J call TRBJ2-5, with a possible D match to TRBD1 (6 bases). The germline V gene encodes CDR1 WSHSY and CDR2 SAAADI. The CDR3 extends over 17 amino acids. Trimming cost V 4 bases and J 5 bases, with 23 bases left between them. Here the CDR3 DNA reads TGCGCCAGCAGTGCAAGTGTTGGGACACCAACGGGGGAGACCCAGTACTTC. Protein sequence: CASSASVGTPTGETQYF.

The CDR3 coding sequence is TGCGCCAGCAGCTACTCGAGGACAGGCAACAATGAGCAGTTCTTC. Translated, it gives CASSYSRTGNNEQFF. The V and J genes are TRBV4-3 and TRBJ2-1; 7 nucleotides agree with TRBD1. The CDR3 sequence is 15 residues long. Germline values: CDR1 LGHNA, CDR2 YSLEER. The V segment lost 5 bases and the J segment 5 bases; nucleotides outside the gene matches: 9.

The chain recombines TRBV7-3 with TRBJ2-3, with D hard to call. Germline V lookup: CDR1 SGHTA, CDR2 FQGTGA. V dropped 0 bases and J dropped 6 bases, with 4 bases sitting between them. The CDR3 sequence is 12 residues long. The CDR3 DNA follows: TGTGCCAGCAGCTTAACCGGGGATACGCAGTATTTT. This gives the protein CASSLTGDTQYF.

The J gene is TRBJ1-3, the V gene TRBV5-6; D not certain. The CDR3 is made up of 15 amino acids. With 2 bases removed from V and 0 bases from J, the gap between germline ends came to 9 bases. Germline values: CDR1 SGHDT, CDR2 YYEEEE. CDR3 nucleotides: TGTGCCAGCAGCTTACCGGGAGTCTCTGGAAACACCATATATTTT. Protein product: CASSLPGVSGNTIYF. Looking up the rest from reference TRBV5-6 and TRBJ1-3 gives the full variable domain: DAGVTQSPTHLIKTRGQQVTLRCSPKSGHDTVSWYQQALGQGPQFIFQYYEEEERQRGNFPDRFSGHQFPNYSSELNVNALLLGDSALYLCASSLPGVSGNTIYFGEGSWLTVV.

The count of this clone is one. The chain links TRBV6-5 to TRBJ1-1; 12 bases match TRBD1. From germline, CDR1 is MNHEY and CDR2 SVGAGI. The CDR3 has 14 residues. The junction had 6 bases not matched to a gene; V was cut back by 6 bases and J by 7 bases. The CDR3 bases are TGTGCCAGCAGGGGACAGGGGGCGCAGGGTGAAGCTTTCTTT. Amino acids: CASRGQGAQGEAFF.

This chain joins TRBV5-8 and TRBJ2-7; no firm D call. The V end lost 0 bases, the J end lost 2 bases, and 12 bases lay between the germline ends. The CDR3 totals 15 residues. Germline CDR1 and CDR2: SGHTS and YDEGEE. The CDR3 DNA is TGTGCCAGCAGCTTGGCTGACACCGGAACCTACGAGCAGTACTTC. It is translated as CASSLADTGTYEQYF.

This chain links TRBV5-1 with TRBJ1-5; possible D gene TRBD1, 5 bases. Trimming cost V 4 bases and J 3 bases, with 17 bases left between them. The CDR3 totals 16 residues. The germline V gene encodes CDR1 SGHRS and CDR2 YFSETQ. CDR3 nucleotides: TGCGCCAGCAGCCCGCTCGGGCAGGGTGACAATCAGCCCCAGCATTTT. Protein product: CASSPLGQGDNQPQHF.

This rearrangement joins TRBV11-1 to TRBJ2-1, with 9 bases fitting TRBD2. J was trimmed by 9 bases and V by 5 bases; bases with no gene match: 11. Germline values: CDR1 SGHAT, CDR2 FQDESV (reference sequence). The CDR3 extends over 15 amino acids. In DNA, the CDR3 is TGTGCCAGCAGCCGACTAGCGGTGGTACATAGTGAGCAGTTCTTC. As protein: CASSRLAVVHSEQFF. Full variable domain (remainder filled in from reference TRBV11-1 and TRBJ2-1): EAEVAQSPRYKITEKSQAVAFWCDPISGHATLYWYRQILGQGPELLVQFQDESVVDDSQLPKDRFSAERLKGVDSTLKIQPAELGDSAMYLCASSRLAVVHSEQFFGPGTRLTVL.

The count of this clone is one. The V and J genes are TRBV29-1 and TRBJ2-5; the D gene is possibly TRBD1 (6 bases). V was clipped by 8 bases and J by 2 bases, with 24 bases between them. CDR1 SQVTM and CDR2 ANQGSEA come from the germline V gene. The CDR3 length is 16 residues. CDR3 loop: CSFPVGDPRGQETQYF. CDR3 coding DNA: TGCAGCTTTCCAGTGGGGGACCCCAGGGGTCAAGAGACCCAGTACTTC.

The rearrangement uses TRBV7-9 and TRBJ1-4; 7 bases fit TRBD1. V was pared by 1 base and J by 3 bases, with 5 bases of the junction left unmatched. Germline V CDR1 and CDR2: SEHNR, FQNEAQ (reference sequence). The CDR3 has 16 residues. The CDR3 region is CASSLDATGANEKLFF. For the CDR3, the DNA is TGTGCCAGCAGCTTAGATGCAACAGGGGCTAATGAAAAACTGTTTTTT.

There are a few counts of this clone. CDR3 sequence reads: CASSLMGQGYYGYTF. The DNA of the CDR3 is TGTGCCAGCAGCTTAATGGGACAGGGCTATTATGGCTACACCTTC. V and J are TRBV7-2 and TRBJ1-2; 9 nucleotides agree with TRBD1. In germline, CDR1 is SGHTA, CDR2 FQGNSA. The CDR3 is 15 amino acids. The junction had 6 bases not matched to a gene; V was cut back by 2 bases and J by 5 bases.

The chain carries TRBV27 and TRBJ1-2, with 9 bases that match TRBD1. Trimming cost V 4 bases and J 3 bases; bases outside gene matches: 12. CDR1 and CDR2 from the germline V gene are MNHEY and SMNVEV (reference sequence). This CDR3 comprises 17 residues. CDR3 in amino acids: CASSSLGQGPSHYGYTF. The CDR3 coding sequence is TGTGCCAGCAGTTCACTTGGACAGGGGCCGTCACACTATGGCTACACCTTC.

V usage is TRBV7-3 and J usage is TRBJ2-2; no definite D call. Germline loops: CDR1 SGHTA, CDR2 FQGTGA. The ends were cut back, 4 bases at V and 4 bases at J, with 10 bases in the middle. The length of the CDR3 is 14 residues. CDR3 in amino acids: CASSSQESTGELFF. The CDR3 region has the DNA TGTGCCAGCAGCTCTCAGGAAAGCACCGGGGAGCTGTTTTTT.

The sample holds a few counts of this clone. V gene TRBV4-1 combines with J gene TRBJ1-2, with D perhaps matching TRBD1 (6 bases). The V end lost 0 bases, the J end lost 4 bases, and 18 bases lay between the germline ends. The CDR3 is made up of 17 amino acids. Germline V gives CDR1 MGHRA, CDR2 YSYEKL. Written as DNA, the CDR3 is TGCGCCAGCAGCCAAGAAGCGATTGGGGGCCCGATCTATGGCTACACCTTC. It encodes CASSQEAIGGPIYGYTF.

This clone was observed a single time. The J gene is TRBJ2-1, the V gene TRBV27, with D possibly matching TRBD2 (7 bases). The CDR3 is made up of 18 amino acids. CDR1 and CDR2 (germline): MNHEY, SMNVEV (reference sequence). V shed 1 base and J shed 4 bases, with 20 bases lying between them. In DNA, the CDR3 is TGTGCCAGCAGTTTATTGGGGATAGGCGGGGGCCCTTACAATGAGCAGTTCTTC. Protein: CASSLLGIGGGPYNEQFF.

About this clone: A single base separates this from a much larger clone, so it may be a read error. The chain has TRBV4-3 and TRBJ1-2; D unresolved. Germline V gives CDR1 LGHNA, CDR2 YSLEER. The length of the CDR3 is 17 residues. The CDR3 reads CASSLNLEAGQPNGYIF. The CDR3 coding sequence is TGCGCCAGCAGCCTCAACCTCGAGGCGGGTCAGCCTAATGGCTACATCTTC.

The V call is TRBV6-5, the J call TRBJ1-4, with TRBD1 as a possible D gene (5 bases). V lost 2 bases and J 3 bases, leaving 13 bases between the germline ends. This CDR3 spans 16 amino acids. Germline CDR1 is MNHEY and CDR2 is SVGAGI. The CDR3 protein is CASSYARGTANEKLFF. The CDR3 nucleotides read TGTGCCAGCAGTTACGCACGGGGGACGGCTAATGAAAAACTGTTTTTT.